This T cell receptor (beta chain) was captured in a study of blood T cell repertoires in COVID-19. In the study overall: Whether acute or convalescent, the COVID-19 samples came from the United States, Italy and Spain. Sources were T cells, B-cell-depleted T cells, or PBMCs; the material itself was cDNA or gDNA.

In the authors' workflow: Estimation of nucleated cell counts relied on the amplification of reference gene primers. Generated by immunoSEQ multiplex PCR, the TCRdb table keeps only in-frame clones and is missing some. That table gives V, J and clone size, and the DNA gave D and trimming. The sample holds about 380,000 clones, about 80% seen once. The CDR3 is 12 amino acids. Trimming stripped 4 bases from V and 6 bases from J, with 10 bases between. The germline gives CDR1 SEHNR, CDR2 FQNEAQ (reference sequence). The sequenced material came from peripheral blood. The receptor comes from a human donor with acute or convalescent COVID-19. The donor label of this sample is uncertain. The J gene is TRBJ2-7, the V gene TRBV7-9, with D possibly TRBD1 on 7 matching bases. CDR3 DNA sequence: TGTGCCAGCAGCTCCCAGGGGGGCGAGCAGTACTTC. It yields the protein CASSSQGGEQYF.